The 9 T cell receptor beta chains in this list originate from one sample, sequenced in a study of CD8 T cells in ankylosing spondylitis. A single record per CDR3 protein comes from TCRdb applying MiXCR to the 5' RACE reads. The repertoire has around 150,000 distinct CDR3 sequences, about 17% of them found once; the top ten carry approximately 7.6%. The sample consisted of blood, either unsorted or a sorted T cell fraction (not recorded which). The source of these receptors is a male donor with ankylosing spondylitis or in good health (not recorded which).

This clonotype was counted at least ten times. The chain employs TRBV28 and TRBJ1-5; 9 bases are shared with TRBD1. The CDR3 loop spans 15 amino acids. Unmatched junction bases numbered 11, after V lost 8 bases and J lost 6 bases. Germline loops: CDR1 MDHEN, CDR2 SYDVKM. In DNA form, the CDR3 reads TGTGCCAGCGGTCCCGGGACAGGGCGGAGTCAGCCCCAGCATTTT. Translating gives CASGPGTGRSQPQHF.

In the case of this clonotype: This clone may be a read error of a much larger clone one base away. The rearrangement links TRBV12-3 or TRBV12-4 to TRBJ2-3, with 9 bases fitting TRBD1. The CDR3 length is 15 residues. Here the CDR3 DNA reads TGTGCCTGCAGTCTCCGGGACAGGGCTCTCGGGACGCAGTATTTT. This sequence encodes CACSLRDRALGTQYF.

The genes are TRBV20-1 and TRBJ2-7, with 11 bases identical to TRBD2. The length of the CDR3 is 14 residues. Germline V gives CDR1 DFQATT, CDR2 SNEGSKA (reference sequence). After removal of 6 bases from V and 1 base from J, the junction contained 5 bases not matched to a gene. The CDR3 DNA sequence: TGCAGTGCGGTTCGGACTAGCGGGTCCTACGAGCAGTACTTC. Protein product: CSAVRTSGSYEQYF.

This clonotype was observed a handful of times. J is TRBJ1-3 and V is TRBV9; D not resolved. The V and J ends lost 4 bases and 0 bases respectively, with 14 bases between them. Germline lookup yields CDR1 SGDLS and CDR2 YYNGEE. The CDR3 has 16 amino acids. CDR3 amino acids: CASSPRTGSSGNTIYF. In nucleotides, the CDR3 is TGTGCCAGCAGCCCTAGGACGGGTTCCTCTGGAAACACCATATATTTT.

V usage is TRBV6-1 and J usage is TRBJ1-3; no clear D. This CDR3 contains 15 residues. Germline V CDR1 and CDR2: MNHNS, SASEGT. V lost 5 bases and J 0 bases, leaving 11 bases between the germline ends. The DNA for the CDR3 is TGTGCCAGCAGTACGCAGGCTCTCTCTGGAAACACCATATATTTT. Encoded protein: CASSTQALSGNTIYF.

The chain combines TRBV6-1 with TRBJ1-1, with D tentatively TRBD1 (6 bases). CDR1 and CDR2 (germline): MNHNS, SASEGT. The length of the CDR3 is 16 residues. V shed 5 bases and J shed 0 bases, with 16 bases lying between them. CDR3 loop: CASSRGGYAVNTEAFF. In DNA, the CDR3 is TGTGCCAGCAGTCGAGGGGGTTATGCGGTGAACACTGAAGCTTTCTTT.

In its sample, this clonotype was seen many times. V and J are TRBV27 and TRBJ2-5; TRBD2 agrees at 7 bases. Per germline, CDR1 MNHEY and CDR2 SMNVEV (reference sequence). V lost 5 bases to trimming and J lost 4 bases; unmatched junction nucleotides: 10. The CDR3 has 15 amino acids. The CDR3 protein is CASSEGLAVSETQYF. The CDR3 bases are TGTGCCAGCAGTGAAGGGCTAGCGGTCTCAGAGACCCAGTACTTC.

In its sample, this clonotype was seen many times. This rearrangement joins TRBV7-9 to TRBJ2-3, with TRBD2 matching 14 bases. J gave up 6 bases and V 5 bases, and 7 bases lay outside the gene matches. The CDR3 totals 16 residues. The germline gives CDR1 SEHNR, CDR2 FQNEAQ (reference sequence). CDR3: CASSPGLAGGADTQYF. For the CDR3, the DNA is TGTGCCAGCAGCCCCGGACTAGCGGGAGGTGCCGATACGCAGTATTTT.

This clonotype appeared many times. The chain links TRBV24-1 to TRBJ2-3; D is perhaps TRBD2 (5 bases). Germline V gives CDR1 KGHDR, CDR2 SFDVKD. The CDR3 extends over 14 amino acids. Trimming took 4 bases from V and 6 from J, leaving 13 bases between them. CDR3 DNA sequence: TGTGCCACCAGTGACTCGACTACGCCGGATACGCAGTATTTT. It codes for CATSDSTTPDTQYF.